This T cell receptor (beta chain) is drawn from a study of blood T cell repertoires in COVID-19. Study information: Some COVID-19 samples were acute and others convalescent; all came from the United States, Italy and Spain.

This clone was seen only a few times. The cohort comprised adults aged about 18 to 100 years residing in 20 to 30 US areas. Grouping used clinical history reported by participants in a survey and questionnaire. The data were produced by immunoSEQ multiplex PCR, yet TCRdb's version contains in-frame clones alone and is incomplete. The sample has fewer than 250,000 clones, approximately 80% seen once; the top ten hold about 7.7%. This CDR3 is built from 15 residues. Germline values: CDR1 MRHNA, CDR2 SNTAGT. V was cut by 6 bases and J by 3 bases, with 15 bases left in between. The source material was PBMCs or T cells enriched from blood (not recorded which). This clonotype was obtained from a woman in her forties with acute COVID-19. The rearrangement joins TRBV6-4 to TRBJ2-1; possible D gene TRBD2, 5 bases. The CDR3 reads CASSMRSEGYNEQFF. In DNA form, the CDR3 reads TGTGCCAGCAGCATGAGATCAGAGGGCTACAATGAGCAGTTCTTC.